These 19 T cell receptor beta chains originate from one sample sequenced in a study of control samples from healthy donors and cancer patients. TCRdb's table, derived via immunoSEQ multiplex PCR, lists solely in-frame clones and lacks some. The sample yields 150,000 to 200,000 clones, around nine tenths seen once. Sequencing was carried out using blood. The receptors originated from a woman in her 30s in good health.

This clone was seen just once. The chain employs TRBV5-4 and TRBJ2-1; possible D gene TRBD2, 6 bases. The germline V gene has CDR1 SGHNT and CDR2 YYREEE (reference sequence). CDR3 size: 14 residues. The germline V and J ends were trimmed by 3 bases and 7 bases, with 14 bases remaining between them. The CDR3 DNA is TGTGCCAGCAGCTCGTGGAGGGGACCAAATGAGCAGTTCTTC. Its translation: CASSSWRGPNEQFF.

V is TRBV7-6 and J is TRBJ2-7; D not resolved. Germline V gene data show CDR1 as SGHVS and CDR2 as FNYEAQ. The ends were cut back, 4 bases at V and 0 bases at J, with 13 bases in the middle. The CDR3 is 15 residues long. As DNA, the CDR3 is TGTGCCAGCAGCTCCCTGAGAGACTCCTCCTACGAGCAGTACTTC. This codes for CASSSLRDSSYEQYF. The full variable domain, with the rest looked up from reference TRBV7-6 and TRBJ2-7, is GAGVSQSPRYKVTKRGQDVALRCDPISGHVSLYWYRQALGQGPEFLTYFNYEAQQDKSGLPNDRFSAERPEGSISTLTIQRTEQRDSAMYRCASSSLRDSSYEQYFGPGTRLTVT.

The rearrangement links TRBV28 to TRBJ2-2, with D perhaps matching TRBD1 (5 bases). The CDR3 contains 14 residues. Trimming pared 4 bases from V and 6 bases from J, leaving 12 bases between. Germline V CDR1 and CDR2: MDHEN, SYDVKM. The CDR3 bases are TGTGCCAGCAGTTCCCCCAGGGTCCCCGGGGAGCTGTTTTTT. Translating gives CASSSPRVPGELFF.

V gene TRBV2 combines with J gene TRBJ2-1; 8 nucleotides match TRBD2. Germline trimming cut 5 bases from V and 4 bases from J; bases unmatched to any gene: 10. This CDR3 is 16 amino acids long. The V gene's germline CDR1 is SNHLY and CDR2 FYNNEI. CDR3 protein: CASSRPLAVSYNEQFF. The DNA of the CDR3 is TGTGCCAGCAGTCGCCCACTAGCGGTCTCTTACAATGAGCAGTTCTTC.

This chain links TRBV28 with TRBJ2-6; D not certain. CDR3 length: 15 amino acids. Trimming pared 3 bases from V and 4 bases from J, leaving 10 bases between. Germline CDR1 is MDHEN and CDR2 is SYDVKM. CDR3 in amino acids: CASSFSRTGANVLTF. CDR3 nucleotides: TGTGCCAGCAGTTTCTCCAGGACCGGGGCCAACGTCCTGACTTTC.

The gene calls are TRBV3-1 (or the pseudogene TRBV3-2) and TRBJ2-1; 11 nucleotides line up with TRBD2. There are 19 residues in the CDR3. V lost 0 bases and J lost 0; bases outside the gene matches: 7. Germline-derived CDR1 and CDR2 are LGHDT and YNNKEL (reference sequence). CDR3 sequence reads: CASSQEVAGGGSSYNEQFF. The CDR3 region has the DNA TGTGCCAGCAGCCAAGAGGTAGCGGGAGGGGGAAGCTCCTACAATGAGCAGTTCTTC.

The J gene is TRBJ2-1, the V gene TRBV5-1; 7 nucleotides align to TRBD2. Germline V CDR1 and CDR2: SGHRS, YFSETQ. V lost 2 bases, J lost 4 bases, and 6 bases stayed unmatched. The CDR3 is made up of 15 amino acids. The CDR3 DNA reads as TGCGCCAGCAGCTTTGGCGGGAGTATGTACAATGAGCAGTTCTTC. Encoded protein: CASSFGGSMYNEQFF.

The chain has TRBV10-3 and TRBJ2-7; TRBD2 is a possible D gene (6 bases). Germline V gene data show CDR1 as ENHRY and CDR2 as SYGVKD. There are 13 residues in the CDR3. The germline V and J ends were trimmed by 5 bases and 5 bases, with 13 bases remaining between them. The CDR3 loop is CAISPPGRDEQYF. The CDR3 DNA follows: TGTGCCATCAGTCCTCCCGGGAGAGACGAGCAGTACTTC.

The rearrangement links TRBV19 to TRBJ1-5; D gene unclear. Germline CDR1 reads LNHDA; CDR2 reads SQIVND (reference sequence). The V end lost 3 bases, the J end lost 3 bases, and 6 bases lay between the germline ends. The CDR3 runs to 13 residues. CDR3 nucleotide sequence: TGTGCCAGTAGTATCGGGAACAATCAGCCCCAGCATTTT. Translation gives CASSIGNNQPQHF.

The chain combines TRBV4-1 with TRBJ1-2; D call uncertain. The germline gives CDR1 MGHRA, CDR2 YSYEKL. The CDR3 extends over 15 amino acids. With 3 bases removed from V and 3 bases from J, the gap between germline ends came to 14 bases. The CDR3 nucleotides read TGCGCCAGCAGCCAGGCGTTTGGGCAAGACTATGGCTACACCTTC. Its translation: CASSQAFGQDYGYTF.

The chain has TRBV4-1 and TRBJ2-7; 9 bases fit TRBD2. The CDR3 is 14 residues long. The germline gives CDR1 MGHRA, CDR2 YSYEKL. The ends lost 5 bases at V and 4 bases at J; junction bases unmatched: 6. This CDR3 is CASSALAGFYEQYF. The CDR3 DNA reads TGCGCCAGCAGCGCCCTAGCGGGGTTTTACGAGCAGTACTTC.

The V call is TRBV14, the J call TRBJ1-1; D gene uncertain. This CDR3 is built from 11 residues. Trimming left V 2 bases short and J 2 bases short, with 0 bases between. Germline V CDR1 and CDR2: SGHDN, FVKESK. CDR3 DNA sequence: TGTGCCAGCAGCCAAAACACTGAAGCTTTCTTT. Translation: CASSQNTEAFF.

This chain connects TRBV25-1 to TRBJ2-7; D not certain. Trimming left V 3 bases short and J 0 bases short, with 12 bases between. This CDR3 spans 15 amino acids. CDR1 is MGHDK and CDR2 is SYGVNS in the germline V gene. CDR3 sequence reads: CASSESGVSSYEQYF. Written as DNA, the CDR3 is TGTGCCAGCAGTGAGTCAGGCGTTAGCTCCTACGAGCAGTACTTC.

The rearrangement uses TRBV19 and TRBJ2-7; TRBD2 is a possible D gene (5 bases). This CDR3 spans 14 amino acids. CDR1 is LNHDA and CDR2 is SQIVND in the germline V gene (reference sequence). Trimming cost V 5 bases and J 7 bases, with 18 bases left between them. CDR3 in amino acids: CASSLTSAWEEQYF. CDR3 nucleotides: TGTGCCAGTAGTCTGACATCGGCATGGGAGGAGCAGTACTTC.

This chain uses TRBV28 with TRBJ2-7; 11 bases fit TRBD1. V lost 6 bases and J lost 9; bases outside the gene matches: 40. Per the germline V gene, CDR1 is MDHEN and CDR2 is SYDVKM. The CDR3 runs to 24 residues. DNA of the CDR3: TGTGCCAGCAGCACCTCCACTGGACAGGGGGCAATCCCCACACGAGTGCCTCCTACGAAGGGGCAGTACTTC. Its protein product is CASSTSTGQGAIPTRVPPTKGQYF.

The CDR3, as DNA: TGTGCCAGCAGTTACGCCCCGAGGGCTAACTATGGCTACACCTTC. Amino acid sequence: CASSYAPRANYGYTF. The rearrangement joins TRBV6-5 to TRBJ1-2; D remains unclear. Germline V lookup: CDR1 MNHEY, CDR2 SVGAGI. The CDR3 spans 15 residues. V dropped 2 bases and J dropped 0 bases, with 10 bases sitting between them.

This rearrangement joins TRBV10-3 to TRBJ1-3; D is perhaps TRBD1 (6 bases). The CDR3 length is 12 residues. V lost 6 bases and J lost 4, with 7 bases in between. Germline V CDR1 and CDR2: ENHRY, SYGVKD. The CDR3 coding sequence is TGTGCCATCAGCGGGGGCGGAAACACCATATATTTT. The encoded protein is CAISGGGNTIYF.

The chain has TRBV13 and TRBJ2-3; no firm D call. Trimming removed 3 bases at V and 6 bases at J, with 7 bases between. The CDR3 covers 12 residues. Per the germline V gene, CDR1 is PRHDT and CDR2 is FYEKMQ (reference sequence). The CDR3 here is CASSFYSDTQYF. The DNA of the CDR3 is TGTGCCAGCAGCTTCTACTCTGATACGCAGTATTTT. Combining the CDR3 with reference TRBV13 and TRBJ2-3 gives the whole variable domain AAGVIQSPRHLIKEKRETATLKCYPIPRHDTVYWYQQGPGQDPQFLISFYEKMQSDKGSIPDRFSAQQFSDYHSELNMSSLELGDSALYFCASSFYSDTQYFGPGTRLTVL.

V gene TRBV28 combines with J gene TRBJ1-4, with a weak D call TRBD1 (6 bases). The germline gives CDR1 MDHEN, CDR2 SYDVKM. The CDR3 has 17 amino acids. Trimming removed 10 bases from V and 2 bases from J, with 23 bases in between. The CDR3 region has the DNA TGTGCCACCTCCTCCTCGGGCAGGGGAGGTACTAATGAAAAACTGTTTTTT. Translating gives CATSSSGRGGTNEKLFF.